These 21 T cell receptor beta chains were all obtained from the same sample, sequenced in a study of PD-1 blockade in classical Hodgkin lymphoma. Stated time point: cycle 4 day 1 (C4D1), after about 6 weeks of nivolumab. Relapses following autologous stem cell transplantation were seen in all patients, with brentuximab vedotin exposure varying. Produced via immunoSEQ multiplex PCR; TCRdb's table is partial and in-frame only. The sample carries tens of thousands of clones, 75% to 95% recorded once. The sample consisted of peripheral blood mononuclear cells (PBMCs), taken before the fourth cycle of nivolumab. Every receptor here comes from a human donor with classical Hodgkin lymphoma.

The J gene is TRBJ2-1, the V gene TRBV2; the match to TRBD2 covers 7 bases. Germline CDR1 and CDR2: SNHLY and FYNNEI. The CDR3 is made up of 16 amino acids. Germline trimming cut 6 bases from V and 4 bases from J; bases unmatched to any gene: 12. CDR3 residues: CASSAFLRGIYNEQFF. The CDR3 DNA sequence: TGTGCCAGCAGCGCCTTTTTGCGGGGGATTTACAATGAGCAGTTCTTC.

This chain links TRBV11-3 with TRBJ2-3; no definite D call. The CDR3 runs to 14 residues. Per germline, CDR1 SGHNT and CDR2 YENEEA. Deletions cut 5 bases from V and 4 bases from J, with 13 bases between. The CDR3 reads CASSQTLVSDTQYF. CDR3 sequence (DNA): TGTGCCAGCAGCCAGACCCTAGTCTCAGATACGCAGTATTTT. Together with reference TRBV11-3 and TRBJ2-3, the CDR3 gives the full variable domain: EAGVVQSPRYKIIEKKQPVAFWCNPISGHNTLYWYLQNLGQGPELLIRYENEEAVDDSQLPKDRFSAERLKGVDSTLKIQPAELGDSAVYLCASSQTLVSDTQYFGPGTRLTVL.

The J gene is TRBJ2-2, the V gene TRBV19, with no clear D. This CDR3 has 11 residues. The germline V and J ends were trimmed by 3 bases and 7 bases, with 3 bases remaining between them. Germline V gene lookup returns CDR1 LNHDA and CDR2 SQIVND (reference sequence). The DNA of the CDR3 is TGTGCCAGTAGTATCGGCGGGGAGCTGTTTTTT. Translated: CASSIGGELFF.

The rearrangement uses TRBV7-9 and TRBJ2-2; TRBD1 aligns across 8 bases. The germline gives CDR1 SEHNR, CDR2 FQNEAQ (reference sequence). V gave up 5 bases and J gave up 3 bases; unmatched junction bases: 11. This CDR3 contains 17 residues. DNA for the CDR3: TGTGCCAGCAGCCCCCTAGGACAGGGAATATACACCGGGGAGCTGTTTTTT. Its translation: CASSPLGQGIYTGELFF. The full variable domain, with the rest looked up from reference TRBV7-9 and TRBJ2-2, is DTGVSQNPRHKITKRGQNVTFRCDPISEHNRLYWYRQTLGQGPEFLTYFQNEAQLEKSRLLSDRFSAERPKGSFSTLEIQRTEQGDSAMYLCASSPLGQGIYTGELFFGEGSRLTVL.

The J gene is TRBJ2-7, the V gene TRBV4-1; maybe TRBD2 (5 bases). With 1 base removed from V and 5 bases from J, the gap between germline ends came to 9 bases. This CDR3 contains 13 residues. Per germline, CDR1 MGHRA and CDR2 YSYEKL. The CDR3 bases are TGCGCCAGCAGCCAAGTGCCGAGGGACGAGCAGTACTTC. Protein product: CASSQVPRDEQYF.

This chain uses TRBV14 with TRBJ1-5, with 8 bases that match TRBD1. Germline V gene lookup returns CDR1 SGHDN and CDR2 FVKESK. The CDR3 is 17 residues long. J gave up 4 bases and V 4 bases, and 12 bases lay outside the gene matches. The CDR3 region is CASSPQNRTGKNQPQHF. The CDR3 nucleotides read TGTGCCAGCAGCCCACAAAATCGGACAGGGAAAAATCAGCCCCAGCATTTT.

The CDR3 coding sequence is TGTGCCAGCAGCGTAGAGGGACAGGGACCGGATACGCAGTATTTT. Protein product: CASSVEGQGPDTQYF. J is TRBJ2-3 and V is TRBV9, with TRBD1 matching over 9 bases. Trimming removed 0 bases from V and 6 bases from J; junction bases left unmatched: 5. Germline CDR1 is SGDLS and CDR2 is YYNGEE. The CDR3 is 15 residues long.

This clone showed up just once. The CDR3 DNA is TGTGCCTGGAGTGGATACTGGAACTCTGGAAACACCATATATTTT. Protein product: CAWSGYWNSGNTIYF. The chain uses TRBV30 and TRBJ1-3; D is uncertain. CDR3 length: 15 amino acids. The germline gives CDR1 GTSNPN, CDR2 SVGIG (reference sequence). V gave up 1 base and J gave up 0 bases, with 10 bases separating them. Full variable domain (remainder filled in from reference TRBV30 and TRBJ1-3): SQTIHQWPATLVQPVGSPLSLECTVEGTSNPNLYWYRQAAGRGLQLLFYSVGIGQISSEVPQNLSASRPQDRQFILSSKKLLLSDSGFYLCAWSGYWNSGNTIYFGEGSWLTVV.

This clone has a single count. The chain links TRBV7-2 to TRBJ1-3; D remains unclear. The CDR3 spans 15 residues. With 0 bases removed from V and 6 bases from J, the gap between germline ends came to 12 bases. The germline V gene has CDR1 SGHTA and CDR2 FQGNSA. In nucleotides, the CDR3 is TGTGCCAGCAGCTTAGCATTGCGGACGGCAAACACCATATATTTT. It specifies CASSLALRTANTIYF. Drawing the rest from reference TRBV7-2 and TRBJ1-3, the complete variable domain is GAGVSQSPSNKVTEKGKDVELRCDPISGHTALYWYRQSLGQGLEFLIYFQGNSAPDKSGLPSDRFSAERTGGSVSTLTIQRTQQEDSAVYLCASSLALRTANTIYFGEGSWLTVV.

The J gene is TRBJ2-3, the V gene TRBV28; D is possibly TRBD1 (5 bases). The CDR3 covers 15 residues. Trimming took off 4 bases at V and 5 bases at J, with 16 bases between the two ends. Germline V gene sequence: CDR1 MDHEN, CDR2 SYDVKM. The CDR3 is CASSSFFTGQDTQYF. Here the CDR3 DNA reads TGTGCCAGCAGTTCTTTTTTCACAGGTCAAGATACGCAGTATTTT. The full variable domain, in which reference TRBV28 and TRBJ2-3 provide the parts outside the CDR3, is DVKVTQSSRYLVKRTGEKVFLECVQDMDHENMFWYRQDPGLGLRLIYFSYDVKMKEKGDIPEGYSVSREKKERFSLILESASTNQTSMYLCASSSFFTGQDTQYFGPGTRLTVL.

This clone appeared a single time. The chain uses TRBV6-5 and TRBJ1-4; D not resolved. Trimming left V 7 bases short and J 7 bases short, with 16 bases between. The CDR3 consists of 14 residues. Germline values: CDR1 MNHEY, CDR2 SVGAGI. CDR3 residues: CASTKPRGREKLFF. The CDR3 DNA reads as TGTGCCAGCACCAAACCAAGAGGCCGTGAAAAACTGTTTTTT.

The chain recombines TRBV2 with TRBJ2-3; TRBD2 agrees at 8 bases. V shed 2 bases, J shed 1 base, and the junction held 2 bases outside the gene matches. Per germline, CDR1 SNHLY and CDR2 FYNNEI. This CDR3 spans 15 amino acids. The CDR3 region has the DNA TGTGCCAGCAGTGAACCGCGGGGGGGCACAGATACGCAGTATTTT. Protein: CASSEPRGGTDTQYF.

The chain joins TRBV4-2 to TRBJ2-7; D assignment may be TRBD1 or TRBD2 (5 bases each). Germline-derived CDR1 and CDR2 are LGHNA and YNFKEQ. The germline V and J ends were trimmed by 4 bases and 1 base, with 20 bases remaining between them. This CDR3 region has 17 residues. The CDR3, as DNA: TGTGCCAGCAGCCCAGTCCCGGGACCACAACCTTCCTACGAGCAGTACTTC. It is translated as CASSPVPGPQPSYEQYF.

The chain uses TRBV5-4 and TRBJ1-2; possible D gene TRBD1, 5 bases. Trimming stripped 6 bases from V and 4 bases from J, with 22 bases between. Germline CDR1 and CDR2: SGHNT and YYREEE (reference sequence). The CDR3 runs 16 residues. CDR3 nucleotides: TGTGCCAGCACCCAGTCTCTGAGGGGCACTGTCTATGGCTACACCTTC. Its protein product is CASTQSLRGTVYGYTF. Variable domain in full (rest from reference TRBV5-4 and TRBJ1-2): ETGVTQSPTHLIKTRGQQVTLRCSSQSGHNTVSWYQQALGQGPQFIFQYYREEENGRGNFPPRFSGLQFPNYSSELNVNALELDDSALYLCASTQSLRGTVYGYTFGSGTRLTVV.

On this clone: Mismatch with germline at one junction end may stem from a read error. The CDR3: CANRDRDHVF. In DNA form, the CDR3 reads TGCGCCAACCGGGACAGGGATCACGTCTTC. The rearrangement uses TRBV4-1 and TRBJ2-7; 9 bases agree with TRBD1. Germline loops: CDR1 MGHRA, CDR2 YSYEKL. The CDR3 length is 10 residues.

CDR3 in DNA: TGTGCCAGCAGCTTAAGACAGGGACCCTATCAGCCCCAGCATTTT. Amino acid sequence: CASSLRQGPYQPQHF. This chain joins TRBV7-6 and TRBJ1-5; 7 bases fit TRBD1. Unmatched junction bases numbered 6, after V lost 2 bases and J lost 5 bases. The CDR3 consists of 15 residues. Germline V gene data show CDR1 as SGHVS and CDR2 as FNYEAQ.

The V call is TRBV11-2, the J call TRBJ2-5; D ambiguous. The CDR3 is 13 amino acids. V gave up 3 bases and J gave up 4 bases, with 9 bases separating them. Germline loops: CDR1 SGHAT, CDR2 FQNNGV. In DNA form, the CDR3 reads TGTGCCAGCAGCTTGACCCCGGCAGAGACCCAGTACTTC. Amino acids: CASSLTPAETQYF.

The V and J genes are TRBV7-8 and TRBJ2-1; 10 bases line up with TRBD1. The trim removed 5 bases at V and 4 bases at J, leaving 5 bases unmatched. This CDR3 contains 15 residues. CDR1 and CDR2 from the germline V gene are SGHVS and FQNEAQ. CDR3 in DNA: TGTGCCAGCAGCAGCCGACAGGGGGCATACAATGAGCAGTTCTTC. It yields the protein CASSSRQGAYNEQFF.

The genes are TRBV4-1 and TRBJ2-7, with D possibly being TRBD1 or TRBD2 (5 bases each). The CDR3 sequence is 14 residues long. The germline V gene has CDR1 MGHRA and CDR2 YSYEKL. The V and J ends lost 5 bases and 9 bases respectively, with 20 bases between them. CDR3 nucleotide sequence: TGCGCCAGCAGCTCCGGGACGCGGGCAGCTGGGCAGTACTTC. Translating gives CASSSGTRAAGQYF.

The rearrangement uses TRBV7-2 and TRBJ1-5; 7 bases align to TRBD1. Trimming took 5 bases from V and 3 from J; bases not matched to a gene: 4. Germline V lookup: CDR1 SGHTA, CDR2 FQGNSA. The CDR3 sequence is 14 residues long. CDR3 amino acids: CASSPDRVNQPQHF. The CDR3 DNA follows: TGTGCCAGCAGCCCAGACAGGGTCAATCAGCCCCAGCATTTT.

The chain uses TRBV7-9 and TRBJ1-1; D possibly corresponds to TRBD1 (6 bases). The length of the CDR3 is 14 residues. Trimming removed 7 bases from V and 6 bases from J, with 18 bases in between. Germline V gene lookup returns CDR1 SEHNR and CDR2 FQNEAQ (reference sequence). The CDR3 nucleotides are TGTGCCAGCAAACAGCAGGGGAGAGCCTCTGAAGCTTTCTTT. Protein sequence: CASKQQGRASEAFF.